This T cell receptor beta chain was profiled in a study of PD-L1 blockade in urothelial cancer. The wider study: Beginning in the mid-2010s, patients received atezolizumab, given as 1,200 mg intravenously every 3 weeks. About nine tenths of the roughly 30 patients comprised males who had bladder-origin urothelial cancer.

Assay: immunoSEQ multiplex PCR; the TCRdb copy retains only in-frame clones and omits some. Of tens of thousands of clones in the sample, 81% are singletons; the top ten hold 3% to 4%. As to time point: pretreatment peripheral blood. Germline CDR1 is SGHNT and CDR2 is YYREEE (reference sequence). The ends lost 4 bases at V and 9 bases at J; junction bases unmatched: 9. There are 16 residues in the CDR3. The chain has TRBV5-4 and TRBJ2-1, with 14 bases lining up with TRBD2. The source was PBMCs, collected around atezolizumab (anti-PD-L1) treatment. The TCR was taken from a man in his 70s with urothelial cancer. CDR3 sequence reads: CASSRTGTSGRREQFF. The CDR3, as DNA: TGTGCCAGCAGCAGAACCGGGACTAGCGGGAGACGTGAGCAGTTCTTC.